Each of the 28 T cell receptor beta chains below was sequenced from the same sample in a study of T cell responses to AZD1222 COVID-19 vaccine. TCRdb's copy holds only in-frame clones and misses some; the assay was immunoSEQ multiplex PCR. The table records around 84,000 clones, around 90% of them present only once. The specimen comprised peripheral blood, sampled on day 0 of AZD1222 vaccination. These receptors were collected from an adult in good health.

The CDR3 sequence is CASSQDNRGASGYTF. The DNA of the CDR3 is TGTGCCAGCAGCCAAGATAATCGGGGGGCCAGTGGCTACACCTTC. This rearrangement joins TRBV3-1 (or the pseudogene TRBV3-2) to TRBJ1-2; D might be TRBD1 (6 bases). This CDR3 region has 15 residues. From germline, CDR1 is LGHDT and CDR2 YNNKEL (reference sequence). V shed 0 bases and J shed 7 bases, with 15 bases lying between them.

This clone was observed a single time. The J gene is TRBJ2-7, the V gene TRBV28; TRBD2 aligns across 8 bases. CDR3 length equals 16 residues. The germline CDR1 and CDR2 sequences are MDHEN and SYDVKM. Trimming took 1 base from V and 6 from J; bases not matched to a gene: 11. The DNA of the CDR3 is TGTGCCAGCAGTTTATTTCCGGGACTAGTAGGGGTCGAGCAGTACTTC. The encoded protein is CASSLFPGLVGVEQYF.

This clone was detected only a few times. CDR3 protein: CAISGGGGASQPQHF. In DNA form, the CDR3 reads TGTGCCATCAGTGGGGGTGGAGGGGCATCACAGCCCCAGCATTTT. This chain links TRBV10-3 with TRBJ1-5, with D perhaps TRBD1 (5 bases). CDR1 is ENHRY and CDR2 is SYGVKD in the germline V gene. V lost 4 bases and J lost 7, with 17 bases in between. The CDR3 loop spans 15 amino acids.

The rearrangement uses TRBV29-1 and TRBJ2-2; 10 bases map to TRBD2. J was trimmed by 7 bases and V by 1 base; bases with no gene match: 6. The CDR3 sequence is 15 residues long. Germline V lookup: CDR1 SQVTM, CDR2 ANQGSEA. The CDR3 DNA follows: TGCAGCGTTGAAGGTGGCCTAGCGGGAGTCGGGGAGCTGTTTTTT. Encoded protein: CSVEGGLAGVGELFF.

This clone was counted a single time. The chain couples TRBV28 to TRBJ1-5; 9 bases fit TRBD1. The CDR3 loop spans 14 amino acids. V lost 6 bases and J lost 7; bases outside the gene matches: 7. CDR1 MDHEN and CDR2 SYDVKM come from the germline V gene. CDR3 amino acids: CASRTGQGGQPQHF. In nucleotides, the CDR3 is TGTGCCAGCAGGACGGGACAGGGAGGCCAGCCCCAGCATTTT.

The chain joins TRBV27 to TRBJ2-4, with 11 bases that match TRBD1. Trimming cost V 7 bases and J 0 bases; bases outside gene matches: 11. Looked up from germline, CDR1 is MNHEY and CDR2 is SMNVEV (reference sequence). The CDR3 is made up of 18 amino acids. This chain's CDR3 is CASTLDRGLMVAKNIQYF. In nucleotides, the CDR3 is TGTGCCAGCACCCTGGACAGGGGGCTTATGGTAGCCAAAAACATTCAGTACTTC.

The chain employs TRBV5-1 and TRBJ1-2; D is possibly TRBD1 (5 bases). The CDR3 length is 13 residues. Germline V gene sequence: CDR1 SGHRS, CDR2 YFSETQ. Deletions cut 4 bases from V and 4 bases from J, with 11 bases between. The CDR3 nucleotides read TGCGCCAGCAGCCAGGACATGAGCTATGGCTACACCTTC. Translating it yields CASSQDMSYGYTF.

The chain combines TRBV7-2 with TRBJ2-7; no definite D call. The CDR3 covers 12 residues. V lost 5 bases to trimming and J lost 2 bases, with 7 bases between them. Germline loops: CDR1 SGHTA, CDR2 FQGNSA. DNA for the CDR3: TGTGCCAGCAGCCAGACCACCTACGAGCAGTACTTC. It specifies CASSQTTYEQYF.

The chain employs TRBV10-2 and TRBJ2-7; D not certain. V gave up 4 bases and J gave up 2 bases, with 6 bases separating them. In germline, CDR1 is WSHSY, CDR2 SAAADI. The CDR3 extends over 12 amino acids. The CDR3 spells CASSAGAYEQYF. CDR3 nucleotide sequence: TGCGCCAGCAGTGCGGGTGCCTACGAGCAGTACTTC.

V gene TRBV18 combines with J gene TRBJ2-5; D may be TRBD2 (5 bases). Germline assignment: CDR1 KGHSH and CDR2 LQKENI. The V end was cut by 3 bases, the J end by 2 bases, with 13 bases between. The CDR3 consists of 15 residues. The CDR3 loop reads CASSPAATGQETQYF. The CDR3 DNA reads as TGTGCCAGCTCACCGGCGGCTACGGGGCAAGAGACCCAGTACTTC.

V usage is TRBV7-3 and J usage is TRBJ2-1; 7 bases match TRBD2. Per germline, CDR1 SGHTA and CDR2 FQGTGA. Trimming cost V 6 bases and J 5 bases; bases outside gene matches: 4. This CDR3 region has 13 residues. CDR3 residues: CASRREGNNEQFF. The DNA of the CDR3 is TGTGCCAGCAGGAGGGAGGGGAACAATGAGCAGTTCTTC.

This clone was seen a single time. The chain carries TRBV11-2 and TRBJ2-1, with 8 bases lining up with TRBD2. CDR3 length equals 15 residues. Germline trimming cut 2 bases from V and 8 bases from J; bases unmatched to any gene: 8. The germline V gene encodes CDR1 SGHAT and CDR2 FQNNGV. The CDR3 is CASSLNSGINDEQFF. In DNA form, the CDR3 reads TGTGCCAGCAGCTTAAATAGCGGGATCAACGATGAGCAGTTCTTC. The full variable domain, completed using reference TRBV11-2 and TRBJ2-1, is EAGVAQSPRYKIIEKRQSVAFWCNPISGHATLYWYQQILGQGPKLLIQFQNNGVVDDSQLPKDRFSAERLKGVDSTLKIQPAKLEDSAVYLCASSLNSGINDEQFFGPGTRLTVL.

The rearrangement uses TRBV19 and TRBJ2-3; 9 bases match TRBD2. CDR1 is LNHDA and CDR2 is SQIVND in the germline V gene (reference sequence). V trimming: 6 bases; J trimming: 2 bases; junction bases outside the gene matches: 9. This CDR3 contains 16 residues. The CDR3 is CASRPHLAGPTDTQYF. CDR3 in DNA: TGTGCCAGTAGACCTCATCTAGCGGGACCCACAGATACGCAGTATTTT.

V usage is TRBV7-9 and J usage is TRBJ2-2; no definite D call. This CDR3 region has 15 residues. Germline V gene sequence: CDR1 SEHNR, CDR2 FQNEAQ (reference sequence). The V gene lost 4 bases and the J gene lost 1 base, with 10 bases spanning the gap. CDR3 region: CASSSPAGNTGELFF. CDR3 nucleotides: TGTGCCAGCAGCTCACCCGCTGGGAACACCGGGGAGCTGTTTTTT.

CDR3 sequence reads: CASSQGRGLAGDGYEQYF. The CDR3 DNA is TGTGCCAGCAGCCAAGGCCGGGGACTAGCGGGAGACGGGTACGAGCAGTACTTC. V gene TRBV3-1 (or the pseudogene TRBV3-2) combines with J gene TRBJ2-7; 14 positions match TRBD2. The CDR3 loop spans 18 amino acids. Germline trimming cut 1 base from V and 4 bases from J; bases unmatched to any gene: 9. Germline V CDR1 and CDR2: LGHDT, YNNKEL (reference sequence).

This rearrangement joins TRBV15 to TRBJ1-6; no clear D. Germline loops: CDR1 LNHNV, CDR2 YYDKDF (reference sequence). This CDR3 has 13 residues. Trimming stripped 4 bases from V and 14 bases from J, with 15 bases between. The CDR3 is CATSTGMFRALHF. In nucleotides, the CDR3 is TGTGCCACCAGCACGGGGATGTTCCGAGCCCTCCACTTT. Based on the CDR3 plus reference TRBV15 and TRBJ1-6, the full variable domain is DAMVIQNPRYQVTQFGKPVTLSCSQTLNHNVMYWYQQKSSQAPKLLFHYYDKDFNNEADTPDNFQSRRPNTSFCFLDIRSPGLGDTAMYLCATSTGMFRALHFGNGTRLTVT.

The chain is built from TRBV7-8 and TRBJ2-7; no definite D call. The CDR3 is 14 residues long. The V gene's germline CDR1 is SGHVS and CDR2 FQNEAQ. The V end lost 1 base, the J end lost 3 bases, and 10 bases lay between the germline ends. CDR3 sequence (DNA): TGTGCCAGCAGCTTAGGGGCCCAACTCTACGAGCAGTACTTC. Its translation: CASSLGAQLYEQYF.

The rearrangement uses TRBV7-2 and TRBJ2-7; perhaps D is TRBD1 or TRBD2 (5 bases each). V was shortened by 4 bases and J by 3 bases, with 13 bases between the two germline ends. The CDR3 has 14 residues. Germline CDR1 SGHTA, CDR2 FQGNSA. The DNA of the CDR3 is TGTGCCAGCAGCTCGATGGCAGGGAGCTACGAGCAGTACTTC. Amino acids: CASSSMAGSYEQYF. Full variable domain (missing parts from reference TRBV7-2 and TRBJ2-7): GAGVSQSPSNKVTEKGKDVELRCDPISGHTALYWYRQSLGQGLEFLIYFQGNSAPDKSGLPSDRFSAERTGGSVSTLTIQRTQQEDSAVYLCASSSMAGSYEQYFGPGTRLTVT.

The chain links TRBV7-9 to TRBJ2-2; no firm D call. Germline CDR1 is SEHNR and CDR2 is FQNEAQ (reference sequence). The CDR3 loop spans 12 amino acids. Trimming cost V 6 bases and J 6 bases, with 8 bases left between them. CDR3 nucleotide sequence: TGTGCCAGCAGTTACGCCCCCGGGGAGCTGTTTTTT. Translation gives CASSYAPGELFF.

This chain uses TRBV30 with TRBJ2-5; weak D call: TRBD1 (5 bases). Germline CDR1 GTSNPN, CDR2 SVGIG (reference sequence). The CDR3 is made up of 13 amino acids. Trimming stripped 2 bases from V and 7 bases from J, with 14 bases between. The CDR3 nucleotides read TGTGCCTGGAGTTTGATGGGGCTAGGGACCCAGTACTTC. This codes for CAWSLMGLGTQYF.

This sequence joins TRBV7-9 and TRBJ2-1, with D maybe TRBD2 (6 bases). Germline V gene sequence: CDR1 SEHNR, CDR2 FQNEAQ (reference sequence). V was cut by 6 bases and J by 4 bases, with 13 bases left in between. The CDR3 totals 14 residues. The CDR3, as DNA: TGTGCCAGCAGTGGGGCTAGCGCGTACAATGAGCAGTTCTTC. Protein: CASSGASAYNEQFF.

The rearrangement links TRBV29-1 to TRBJ1-6, with a possible D match to TRBD1 (5 bases). The CDR3 is made up of 13 amino acids. Germline CDR1 reads SQVTM; CDR2 reads ANQGSEA. Trimming removed 3 bases at V and 7 bases at J, with 10 bases between. The CDR3 protein is CSVESDSNSPLHF. The CDR3 DNA follows: TGCAGCGTTGAGTCCGACAGCAATTCACCCCTCCACTTT.

This chain connects TRBV6-4 to TRBJ2-3; 11 bases match TRBD2. The CDR3 covers 15 residues. After removal of 5 bases from V and 2 bases from J, the junction contained 3 bases not matched to a gene. Germline values: CDR1 MRHNA, CDR2 SNTAGT. This CDR3 is CASSLAGGVTDTQYF. CDR3 sequence (DNA): TGTGCCAGCAGTCTAGCGGGAGGAGTCACAGATACGCAGTATTTT.

The chain carries TRBV7-9 and TRBJ2-1, with TRBD2 matching 11 bases. J lost 5 bases, V lost 5 bases, and 5 bases had no gene match. This CDR3 has 15 amino acids. The germline V gene encodes CDR1 SEHNR and CDR2 FQNEAQ (reference sequence). The CDR3 DNA reads TGTGCCAGCAGCAAGACTAGCGGGACAGACAATGAGCAGTTCTTC. Its protein product is CASSKTSGTDNEQFF.

This clone was observed a few times. The chain couples TRBV3-1 (or the pseudogene TRBV3-2) to TRBJ2-5; TRBD2 aligns across 11 bases. Germline V gene sequence: CDR1 LGHDT, CDR2 YNNKEL (reference sequence). CDR3 length equals 16 residues. The junction had 9 bases not matched to a gene; V was cut back by 5 bases and J by 4 bases. The DNA of the CDR3 is TGTGCCAGCAGCATCGGGACTAGCGGTGTCAGAGAGACCCAGTACTTC. Protein product: CASSIGTSGVRETQYF.

This clone is a singleton in its sample. The chain carries TRBV11-3 and TRBJ2-7, with D possibly being TRBD2 (6 bases). Germline CDR1 SGHNT, CDR2 YENEEA. The germline V and J ends were trimmed by 5 bases and 6 bases, with 17 bases remaining between them. This CDR3 spans 14 amino acids. The CDR3 sequence: CASSLGAGSREQYF. The CDR3 nucleotides read TGTGCCAGCAGCCTAGGGGCGGGATCCCGCGAGCAGTACTTC.

The V gene is TRBV15, the J gene TRBJ2-7; 7 nucleotides match TRBD1. Germline CDR1 LNHNV, CDR2 YYDKDF (reference sequence). This CDR3 comprises 15 residues. With V trimmed by 5 bases and J by 2 bases, 9 bases remained unmatched. Written as DNA, the CDR3 is TGTGCCACCAGCCCACACAGGGGTAGTCCCTACGAGCAGTACTTC. This gives the protein CATSPHRGSPYEQYF.

J is TRBJ2-5 and V is TRBV5-4, with D tentatively TRBD2 (6 bases). The CDR3 is 14 residues long. From germline, CDR1 is SGHNT and CDR2 YYREEE (reference sequence). V was clipped by 2 bases and J by 7 bases, with 15 bases between them. DNA for the CDR3: TGTGCCAGCAGCTTACGGGCCGCCGGGGGGACCCAGTACTTC. Its protein is CASSLRAAGGTQYF.